The rows below give T cell receptor beta chains drawn from one sample of a study of CD8+ T cells in alopecia areata. The protocol was immunoSEQ multiplex PCR, while the TCRdb copy is restricted to in-frame clones and leaves out a portion. The sample lists 95,000 to 110,000 clones, 84% occurring once. This specimen was CD8+ T cells sorted from blood, taken at week 24, from a patient treated with tofacitinib. The receptors stem from a human donor with alopecia areata. Both conserved end residues are part of each CDR3. Each record gives: D gene, V gene, clone size, J gene, CDR3 protein, CDR3 DNA. The D gene is left open where the match is weak. The size entry is marked missing in some rows and otherwise reads once, few, many or a size class.

d_call: TRBD1
v_call: TRBV27
clone_size: -
j_call: TRBJ2-7
cdr3_aa: CASSSQDRVPPPAEQYF
cdr3_nt: TGTGCCAGCAGTTCCCAGGACAGGGTGCCTCCACCCGCCGAGCAGTACTTC

d_call: TRBD1
v_call: TRBV5-1
clone_size: -
j_call: TRBJ1-1
cdr3_aa: CASSFRDRPTAEAFF
cdr3_nt: TGCGCCAGCAGCTTCCGGGACAGGCCGACAGCTGAAGCTTTCTTT

d_call: TRBD2
v_call: TRBV19
clone_size: -
j_call: TRBJ2-1
cdr3_aa: CATTSDNEQFF
cdr3_nt: TGTGCCACTACTAGCGACAATGAGCAGTTCTTC

d_call: -
v_call: TRBV5-6
clone_size: -
j_call: TRBJ1-2
cdr3_aa: CASSFGLAGNPLYGYTF
cdr3_nt: TGTGCCAGCAGCTTTGGACTCGCAGGGAATCCCCTCTATGGCTACACCTTC

d_call: -
v_call: TRBV5-6
clone_size: -
j_call: TRBJ2-2
cdr3_aa: CASNGQQTGELFF
cdr3_nt: TGTGCCAGCAATGGACAGCAGACCGGGGAGCTGTTTTTT

d_call: -
v_call: TRBV4-1
clone_size: -
j_call: TRBJ2-3
cdr3_aa: CASSQESLTDTQYF
cdr3_nt: TGCGCCAGCAGCCAAGAGAGCCTCACAGATACGCAGTATTTT

d_call: -
v_call: TRBV4-3
clone_size: few
j_call: TRBJ2-7
cdr3_aa: CASSQEDGQGYEQYF
cdr3_nt: TGCGCCAGCAGCCAAGAAGACGGGCAGGGCTACGAGCAGTACTTC

d_call: -
v_call: TRBV6-5
clone_size: once
j_call: TRBJ2-5
cdr3_aa: CAIGQEQETQYF
cdr3_nt: TGTGCCATAGGTCAGGAACAAGAGACCCAGTACTTC

d_call: -
v_call: TRBV7-9
clone_size: -
j_call: TRBJ2-5
cdr3_aa: CASSLVSLQETRYF
cdr3_nt: TGTGCCAGCAGCTTAGTCAGCTTACAAGAGACCCGGTACTTC

d_call: TRBD2
v_call: TRBV7-8
clone_size: -
j_call: TRBJ2-7
cdr3_aa: CASSNGLAGARLEQYF
cdr3_nt: TGTGCCAGCAGCAACGGACTAGCGGGGGCTCGACTCGAGCAGTACTTC

d_call: -
v_call: TRBV4-1
clone_size: -
j_call: TRBJ2-5
cdr3_aa: CASSQGEGLKETQYF
cdr3_nt: TGCGCCAGCAGCCAGGGGGAAGGACTAAAAGAGACCCAGTACTTC

d_call: -
v_call: TRBV6-5
clone_size: -
j_call: TRBJ2-7
cdr3_aa: CASSYSSGDVSEQYF
cdr3_nt: TGTGCCAGCAGTTACTCTTCGGGGGATGTCAGCGAGCAGTACTTC

d_call: -
v_call: TRBV4-1
clone_size: -
j_call: TRBJ1-3
cdr3_aa: CASSPVARNTIYF
cdr3_nt: TGCGCCAGCAGCCCCGTTGCGCGAAACACCATATATTTT

d_call: TRBD1
v_call: TRBV4-1
clone_size: -
j_call: TRBJ2-1
cdr3_aa: CASSPGGQGRFF
cdr3_nt: TGCGCCAGCAGCCCCGGGGGACAGGGCCGCTTCTTC

d_call: -
v_call: TRBV30
clone_size: -
j_call: TRBJ2-7
cdr3_aa: CAWRDDLNYEQYF
cdr3_nt: TGTGCCTGGAGGGATGACTTGAACTACGAGCAGTACTTC

d_call: -
v_call: TRBV2
clone_size: -
j_call: TRBJ2-5
cdr3_aa: CASSEQVGYQETQYF
cdr3_nt: TGTGCCAGCAGTGAGCAGGTGGGGTACCAAGAGACCCAGTACTTC

d_call: -
v_call: TRBV4-1
clone_size: -
j_call: TRBJ1-1
cdr3_aa: CASSLTWGVLNTEAFF
cdr3_nt: TGCGCCAGCAGCCTCACATGGGGGGTTCTAAACACTGAAGCTTTCTTT

d_call: TRBD2
v_call: TRBV6-5
clone_size: -
j_call: TRBJ2-1
cdr3_aa: CASSYAGGPGEQFF
cdr3_nt: TGTGCCAGCAGTTACGCGGGGGGGCCGGGTGAGCAGTTCTTC

d_call: TRBD1
v_call: TRBV16
clone_size: -
j_call: TRBJ2-7
cdr3_aa: CASSPQGGFVQYF
cdr3_nt: TGTGCCAGCAGCCCACAGGGGGGATTTGTGCAGTACTTC

d_call: -
v_call: TRBV30
clone_size: -
j_call: TRBJ2-7
cdr3_aa: CAWSVGSYEQYF
cdr3_nt: TGTGCCTGGAGTGTAGGGAGCTACGAGCAGTACTTC

d_call: -
v_call: TRBV4-1
clone_size: -
j_call: TRBJ1-1
cdr3_aa: CASSSYTEAFF
cdr3_nt: TGCGCCAGCAGCAGCTACACTGAAGCTTTCTTT

d_call: -
v_call: TRBV4-1
clone_size: few
j_call: TRBJ2-7
cdr3_aa: CASSRGEGIGYEQYF
cdr3_nt: TGCGCCAGCAGCCGGGGGGAAGGAATCGGCTACGAGCAGTACTTC

d_call: -
v_call: TRBV5-4
clone_size: -
j_call: TRBJ2-7
cdr3_aa: CASSLGPDDSYEQYF
cdr3_nt: TGTGCCAGCAGCTTGGGCCCGGACGACTCCTACGAGCAGTACTTC

d_call: -
v_call: TRBV5-1
clone_size: -
j_call: TRBJ2-7
cdr3_aa: CASRWGLDSYEQYF
cdr3_nt: TGCGCCAGCAGATGGGGACTTGACTCCTACGAGCAGTACTTC

d_call: -
v_call: TRBV4-3
clone_size: -
j_call: TRBJ2-2
cdr3_aa: CASSQDGVSYAGELFF
cdr3_nt: TGCGCCAGCAGCCAAGATGGAGTAAGTTACGCCGGGGAGCTGTTTTTT

d_call: -
v_call: TRBV5-1
clone_size: -
j_call: TRBJ2-1
cdr3_aa: CASSPAGGVNEQFF
cdr3_nt: TGCGCCAGCAGCCCCGCGGGTGGGGTCAATGAGCAGTTCTTC

d_call: -
v_call: TRBV4-2
clone_size: once
j_call: TRBJ1-5
cdr3_aa: CASSQDGGGAGYQPQHF
cdr3_nt: TGTGCCAGCAGCCAAGATGGCGGGGGCGCGGGGTATCAGCCCCAGCATTTT

d_call: -
v_call: TRBV27
clone_size: -
j_call: TRBJ2-5
cdr3_aa: CASSHQQSSARSQYF
cdr3_nt: TGTGCCAGCAGTCACCAGCAGAGCTCCGCAAGGTCGCAGTACTTC

d_call: TRBD1
v_call: TRBV25-1
clone_size: -
j_call: TRBJ2-5
cdr3_aa: CASSDSPGTAYQETQYF
cdr3_nt: TGTGCCAGCAGTGACTCCCCCGGGACAGCGTACCAAGAGACCCAGTACTTC

d_call: -
v_call: TRBV27
clone_size: -
j_call: TRBJ2-2
cdr3_aa: CASSRRIKTGELFF
cdr3_nt: TGTGCCAGCAGTAGACGGATCAAAACCGGGGAGCTGTTTTTT

d_call: -
v_call: TRBV5-1
clone_size: once
j_call: TRBJ1-1
cdr3_aa: CASSLGQGRNTEAFF
cdr3_nt: TGCGCCAGCAGCTTGGGTCAGGGGAGGAACACTGAAGCTTTCTTT

d_call: -
v_call: TRBV19
clone_size: -
j_call: TRBJ2-2
cdr3_aa: CASSIAWGPNTGELFF
cdr3_nt: TGTGCCAGTAGTATAGCTTGGGGGCCGAACACCGGGGAGCTGTTTTTT

d_call: -
v_call: TRBV4-1
clone_size: -
j_call: TRBJ2-3
cdr3_aa: CASSQEGGTDTQYF
cdr3_nt: TGCGCCAGCAGCCAAGAAGGTGGGACAGATACGCAGTATTTT

d_call: -
v_call: TRBV28
clone_size: -
j_call: TRBJ2-1
cdr3_aa: CASTGLRRFSYNEQFF
cdr3_nt: TGTGCCAGCACCGGGTTGCGACGATTCTCCTACAATGAGCAGTTCTTC